The 19 T cell receptor beta chains below all came from one sample that was sequenced in a study of T cell changes during pregnancy in multiple sclerosis. Here immunoSEQ multiplex PCR was the method, and the copy in TCRdb shows in-frame clones only, minus some. Of about 100,000 clones in the sample, just over 90% are singletons; the top ten hold around 1.2%. Sample: peripheral blood, taken in the second trimester of pregnancy. These receptors originate from a female donor with multiple sclerosis, enrolled in a pregnancy study.

V and J are TRBV7-8 and TRBJ1-2; no firm D call. V was clipped by 3 bases and J by 8 bases, with 19 bases between them. Germline lookup yields CDR1 SGHVS and CDR2 FQNEAQ. There are 15 residues in the CDR3. The CDR3 is CASSFGWAELRGYTF. CDR3 bases: TGTGCCAGCAGCTTCGGATGGGCCGAGCTGCGCGGCTACACCTTC. The variable domain in full, completed from reference TRBV7-8 and TRBJ1-2, reads GAGVSQSPRYKVAKRGQDVALRCDPISGHVSLFWYQQALGQGPEFLTYFQNEAQLDKSGLPSDRFFAERPEGSVSTLKIQRTQQEDSAVYLCASSFGWAELRGYTFGSGTRLTVV.

The gene calls are TRBV10-3 and TRBJ1-1; weak D call: TRBD1 (5 bases). In germline, CDR1 is ENHRY, CDR2 SYGVKD. The CDR3 extends over 15 amino acids. With 6 bases removed from V and 0 bases from J, the gap between germline ends came to 14 bases. The CDR3 nucleotides read TGTGCCATCAGATCTGGGGCGGATATGAACACTGAAGCTTTCTTT. Its translation is CAIRSGADMNTEAFF.

The chain links TRBV27 to TRBJ1-5; D is possibly TRBD1 (5 bases). CDR1 is MNHEY, CDR2 SMNVEV, per germline (reference sequence). This CDR3 has 13 residues. The ends were cut back, 6 bases at V and 5 bases at J, with 11 bases in the middle. CDR3 sequence reads: CASSGGADQPQHF. The CDR3 region has the DNA TGTGCCAGCAGCGGAGGGGCAGATCAGCCCCAGCATTTT.

The chain couples TRBV2 to TRBJ1-1; TRBD1 agrees at 7 bases. Germline CDR1 is SNHLY and CDR2 is FYNNEI. The V segment lost 1 base and the J segment 1 base; nucleotides outside the gene matches: 6. CDR3 length: 16 residues. CDR3 DNA sequence: TGTGCCAGCAGTGAAGGACAACAGGGGTGGAACACTGAAGCTTTCTTT. This sequence encodes CASSEGQQGWNTEAFF.

The chain couples TRBV18 to TRBJ1-2, with TRBD1 identical over 8 bases. V trimming: 2 bases; J trimming: 3 bases; junction bases outside the gene matches: 5. CDR3 length equals 15 residues. CDR1 and CDR2 (germline): KGHSH, LQKENI. CDR3 loop: CASSPTDREDYGYTF. DNA for the CDR3: TGTGCCAGCTCACCAACGGACAGGGAGGACTATGGCTACACCTTC.

The chain couples TRBV5-1 to TRBJ2-2; D is uncertain. The CDR3 has 13 residues. The V and J ends lost 2 bases and 8 bases respectively, with 10 bases between them. Germline V gene lookup returns CDR1 SGHRS and CDR2 YFSETQ. CDR3 sequence (DNA): TGCGCCAGCAGCTTAGGCCTAGAAGGGGAGCTGTTTTTT. Its protein product is CASSLGLEGELFF.

The genes are TRBV5-4 and TRBJ2-1; possibly TRBD2 for D (5 bases). The CDR3 is made up of 15 amino acids. CDR1 and CDR2 from the germline V gene are SGHNT and YYREEE (reference sequence). Trimming removed 2 bases from V and 9 bases from J, with 18 bases in between. The CDR3 bases are TGTGCCAGCAGCTTTTTGGTCGAAGAACGGGGTGAGCAGTTCTTC. Translated: CASSFLVEERGEQFF.

The chain employs TRBV9 and TRBJ2-2; 12 nucleotides agree with TRBD1. Germline values: CDR1 SGDLS, CDR2 YYNGEE. Trimming took 4 bases from V and 7 from J; bases not matched to a gene: 11. The CDR3 is 17 amino acids. CDR3 nucleotide sequence: TGTGCCAGCAGCAGCTCGGGGACAGGGGGCATTAGCGGGGAGCTGTTTTTT. Its translation is CASSSSGTGGISGELFF.

The chain uses TRBV10-3 and TRBJ1-5, with TRBD1 identical over 9 bases. The CDR3 runs 14 residues. Germline V lookup: CDR1 ENHRY, CDR2 SYGVKD. The V and J ends lost 4 bases and 2 bases, in that order; junction bases with no gene match: 0. The CDR3 nucleotides are TGTGCCATCAGTGGGACAGGGGGCAATCAGCCCCAGCATTTT. Its translation: CAISGTGGNQPQHF.

The V gene is TRBV30, the J gene TRBJ1-2; the D gene is possibly TRBD1 (6 bases). Deletions cut 0 bases from V and 8 bases from J, with 13 bases between. CDR3 length: 13 residues. CDR1 is GTSNPN, CDR2 SVGIG, per germline (reference sequence). The CDR3 DNA is TGTGCCTGGAGTGTAAGGTCAGGGGAGGGCTACACCTTC. Its protein product is CAWSVRSGEGYTF.

The rearrangement uses TRBV7-3 and TRBJ2-7; 16 bases match TRBD2. Germline trimming cut 4 bases from V and 5 bases from J; bases unmatched to any gene: 14. Germline lookup yields CDR1 SGHTA and CDR2 FQGTGA. The CDR3 has 19 residues. The CDR3 sequence is CASSYGTRGLAGGPHEQYF. The DNA for the CDR3 is TGTGCCAGCAGCTATGGCACCAGGGGACTAGCGGGAGGGCCCCACGAGCAGTACTTC.

The rearrangement uses TRBV6-1 and TRBJ1-5; 7 bases match TRBD1. The germline V gene encodes CDR1 MNHNS and CDR2 SASEGT. Trimming at V came to 2 bases and at J to 9 bases, leaving 13 bases not matched to a gene. CDR3 size: 16 residues. The DNA for the CDR3 is TGTGCCAGCAGTGAACTTTTGACAGGGTTACTCGGGCCCCAGCATTTT. Its translation is CASSELLTGLLGPQHF.

The chain carries TRBV7-7 and TRBJ2-1; 7 bases map to TRBD1. The V gene's germline CDR1 is SSHAT and CDR2 FNYEAQ (reference sequence). This CDR3 spans 15 amino acids. The ends lost 5 bases at V and 8 bases at J; junction bases unmatched: 12. CDR3 sequence reads: CASSPSRTGSYEQFF. CDR3 DNA sequence: TGTGCCAGCAGCCCCTCCCGGACAGGTTCCTATGAGCAGTTCTTC.

This clone occurred a few times. The chain has TRBV28 and TRBJ1-2, with 10 bases identical to TRBD1. CDR1 is MDHEN, CDR2 SYDVKM, per germline. The ends lost 6 bases at V and 4 bases at J; junction bases unmatched: 8. There are 15 residues in the CDR3. The CDR3 reads CASRRQGAYGYGYTF. CDR3 in DNA: TGTGCCAGCAGACGACAGGGGGCGTATGGCTATGGCTACACCTTC.

This sequence joins TRBV5-1 and TRBJ1-6; D unresolved. Germline CDR1 SGHRS, CDR2 YFSETQ. V was shortened by 0 bases and J by 0 bases, with 10 bases between the two germline ends. This CDR3 has 17 residues. The CDR3 DNA follows: TGCGCCAGCAGCTTGGGAGGCGCGAGCTCCTATAATTCACCCCTCCACTTT. It specifies CASSLGGASSYNSPLHF.

CDR3 in DNA: TGCGCCAGCACCGATAGAAGAGGACTAGCGGCACTTTACGAGCAGTACTTC. Encoded protein: CASTDRRGLAALYEQYF. The J gene is TRBJ2-7, the V gene TRBV5-1, with 10 bases identical to TRBD2. The CDR3 is 17 amino acids. Germline V gene lookup returns CDR1 SGHRS and CDR2 YFSETQ. Trimming removed 6 bases from V and 4 bases from J; junction bases left unmatched: 16. Full variable domain (outside the CDR3, taken from reference TRBV5-1 and TRBJ2-7): KAGVTQTPRYLIKTRGQQVTLSCSPISGHRSVSWYQQTPGQGLQFLFEYFSETQRNKGNFPGRFSGRQFSNSRSEMNVSTLELGDSALYLCASTDRRGLAALYEQYFGPGTRLTVT.

The V call is TRBV30, the J call TRBJ1-2; 7 bases fit TRBD1. Trimming cost V 4 bases and J 4 bases; bases outside gene matches: 6. CDR1 GTSNPN and CDR2 SVGIG come from the germline V gene (reference sequence). The CDR3 consists of 13 residues. The CDR3 region has the DNA TGTGCCTGGACTAGGGGGCAGAGCTATGGCTACACCTTC. This gives the protein CAWTRGQSYGYTF.

The chain combines TRBV6-5 with TRBJ1-2, with D tentatively TRBD1 (6 bases). CDR1 MNHEY and CDR2 SVGAGI come from the germline V gene. This CDR3 is built from 14 residues. V lost 5 bases and J lost 2, with 12 bases in between. As DNA, the CDR3 is TGTGCCAGCAGTCCCAAGGGGGTAAACTATGGCTACACCTTC. It codes for CASSPKGVNYGYTF.

A note on this clone: The junction departs from the called germline gene at one end, perhaps through a read error. V gene TRBV7-9 combines with J gene TRBJ1-4, with D possibly matching TRBD1 (6 bases). The CDR3 totals 15 residues. Germline values: CDR1 SEHNR, CDR2 FQNEAQ (reference sequence). CDR3 sequence reads: CASTLGAGVNEKLFF. In DNA, the CDR3 is TGTGCCAGCACCTTAGGGGCAGGGGTAAATGAAAAACTGTTTTTT. Filled out from reference TRBV7-9 and TRBJ1-4, the complete variable domain reads DTGVSQNPRHKITKRGQNVTFRCDPISEHNRLYWYRQTLGQGPEFLTYFQNEAQLEKSRLLSDRFSAERPKGSFSTLEIQRTEQGDSAMYLCASTLGAGVNEKLFFGSGTQLSVL.